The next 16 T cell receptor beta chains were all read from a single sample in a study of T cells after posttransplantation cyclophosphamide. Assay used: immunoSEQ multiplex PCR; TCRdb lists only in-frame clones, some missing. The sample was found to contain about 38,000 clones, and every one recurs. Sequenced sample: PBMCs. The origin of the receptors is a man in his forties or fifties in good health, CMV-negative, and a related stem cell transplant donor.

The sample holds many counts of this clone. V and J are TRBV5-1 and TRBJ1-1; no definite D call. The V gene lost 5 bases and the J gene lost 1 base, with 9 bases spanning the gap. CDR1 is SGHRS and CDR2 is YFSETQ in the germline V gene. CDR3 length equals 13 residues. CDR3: CASRNSQNTEAFF. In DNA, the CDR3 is TGCGCCAGCAGAAACAGTCAGAACACTGAAGCTTTCTTT. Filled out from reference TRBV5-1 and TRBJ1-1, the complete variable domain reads KAGVTQTPRYLIKTRGQQVTLSCSPISGHRSVSWYQQTPGQGLQFLFEYFSETQRNKGNFPGRFSGRQFSNSRSEMNVSTLELGDSALYLCASRNSQNTEAFFGQGTRLTVV.

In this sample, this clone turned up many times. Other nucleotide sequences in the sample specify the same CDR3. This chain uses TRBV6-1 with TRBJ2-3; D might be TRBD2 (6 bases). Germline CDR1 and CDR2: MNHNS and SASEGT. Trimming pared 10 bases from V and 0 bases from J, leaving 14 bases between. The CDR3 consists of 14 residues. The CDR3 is CATAGTASTDTQYF. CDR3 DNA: TGTGCCACCGCGGGGACTGCAAGCACAGATACGCAGTATTTT.

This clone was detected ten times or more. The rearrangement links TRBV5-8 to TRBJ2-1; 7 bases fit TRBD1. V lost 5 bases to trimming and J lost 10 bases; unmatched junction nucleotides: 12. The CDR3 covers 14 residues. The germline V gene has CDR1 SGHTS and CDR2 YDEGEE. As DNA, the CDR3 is TGTGCCAGCAGAGGAGGACAGGCCTTTAGAGAGCAGTTCTTC. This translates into CASRGGQAFREQFF.

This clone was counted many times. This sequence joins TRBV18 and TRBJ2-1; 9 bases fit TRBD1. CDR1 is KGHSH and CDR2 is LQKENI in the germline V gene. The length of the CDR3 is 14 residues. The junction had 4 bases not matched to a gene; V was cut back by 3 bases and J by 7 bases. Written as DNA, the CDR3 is TGTGCCAGCTCACCCCGGACAGGGGAAAATGAGCAGTTCTTC. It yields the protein CASSPRTGENEQFF.

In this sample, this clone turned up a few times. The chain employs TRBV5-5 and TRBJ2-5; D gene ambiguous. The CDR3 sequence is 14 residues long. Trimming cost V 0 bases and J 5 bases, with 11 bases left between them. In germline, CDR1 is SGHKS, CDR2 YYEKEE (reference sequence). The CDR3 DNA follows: TGTGCCAGCAGCTTGGCGAGCGCCCCCGAGACCCAGTACTTC. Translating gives CASSLASAPETQYF.

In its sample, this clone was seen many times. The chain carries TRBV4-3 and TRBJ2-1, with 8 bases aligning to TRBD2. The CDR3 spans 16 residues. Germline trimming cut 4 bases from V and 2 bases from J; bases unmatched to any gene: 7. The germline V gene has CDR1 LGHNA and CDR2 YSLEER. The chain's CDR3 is CASSRLAGSPYNEQFF. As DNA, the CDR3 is TGCGCCAGCAGCCGGTTAGCGGGGAGCCCCTACAATGAGCAGTTCTTC.

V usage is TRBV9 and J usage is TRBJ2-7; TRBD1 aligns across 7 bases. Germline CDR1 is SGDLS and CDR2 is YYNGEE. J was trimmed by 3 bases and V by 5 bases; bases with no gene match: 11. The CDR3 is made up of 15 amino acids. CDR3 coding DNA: TGTGCCAGCAGTCCCCGCCGACAGGGTAACTACGAGCAGTACTTC. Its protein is CASSPRRQGNYEQYF.

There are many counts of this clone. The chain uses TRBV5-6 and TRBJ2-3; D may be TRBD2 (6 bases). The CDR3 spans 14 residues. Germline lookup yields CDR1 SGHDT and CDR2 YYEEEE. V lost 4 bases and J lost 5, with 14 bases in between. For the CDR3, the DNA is TGTGCCAGCAGCCCCGGGACTTGGGTAGATACGCAGTATTTT. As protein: CASSPGTWVDTQYF. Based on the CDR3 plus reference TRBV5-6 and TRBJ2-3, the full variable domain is DAGVTQSPTHLIKTRGQQVTLRCSPKSGHDTVSWYQQALGQGPQFIFQYYEEEERQRGNFPDRFSGHQFPNYSSELNVNALLLGDSALYLCASSPGTWVDTQYFGPGTRLTVL.

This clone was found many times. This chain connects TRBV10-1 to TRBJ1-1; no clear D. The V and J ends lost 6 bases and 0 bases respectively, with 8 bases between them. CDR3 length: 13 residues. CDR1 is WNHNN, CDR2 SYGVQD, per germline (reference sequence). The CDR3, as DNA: TGCGCCAGCAGACCGACATTGAACACTGAAGCTTTCTTT. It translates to CASRPTLNTEAFF.

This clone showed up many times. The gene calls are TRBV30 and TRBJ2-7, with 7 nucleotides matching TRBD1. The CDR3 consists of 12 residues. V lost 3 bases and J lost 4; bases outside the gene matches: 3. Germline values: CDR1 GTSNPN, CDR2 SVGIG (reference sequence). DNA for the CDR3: TGTGCCTGGAGCCAACAGGGGTACGAGCAGTACTTC. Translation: CAWSQQGYEQYF.

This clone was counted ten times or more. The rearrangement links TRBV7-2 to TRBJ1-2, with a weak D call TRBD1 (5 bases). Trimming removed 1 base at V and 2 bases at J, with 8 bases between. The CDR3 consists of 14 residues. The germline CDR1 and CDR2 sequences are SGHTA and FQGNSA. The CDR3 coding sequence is TGTGCCAGCAGCTTAGATAGACAGAACTATGGCTACACCTTC. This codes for CASSLDRQNYGYTF.

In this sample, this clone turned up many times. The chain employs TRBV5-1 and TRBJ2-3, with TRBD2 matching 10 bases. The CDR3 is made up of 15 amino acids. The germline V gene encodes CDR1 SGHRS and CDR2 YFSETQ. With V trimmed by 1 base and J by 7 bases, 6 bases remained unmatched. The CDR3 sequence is CASSLSVAGGNTQYF. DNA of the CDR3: TGCGCCAGCAGCTTGTCGGTAGCGGGGGGAAATACGCAGTATTTT.

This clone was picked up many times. The CDR3 region has the DNA TGTGCCAGCAGCTTCCGAGGAAATCAGCCCCAGCATTTT. This gives the protein CASSFRGNQPQHF. J is TRBJ1-5 and V is TRBV7-9, with unresolved D. The CDR3 has 13 residues. Germline V gene lookup returns CDR1 SEHNR and CDR2 FQNEAQ (reference sequence). V shed 3 bases and J shed 4 bases, with 7 bases lying between them.

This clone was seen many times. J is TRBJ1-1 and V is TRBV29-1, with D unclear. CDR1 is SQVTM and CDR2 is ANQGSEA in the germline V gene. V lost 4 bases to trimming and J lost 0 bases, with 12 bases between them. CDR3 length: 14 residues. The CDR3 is CSVVRGSLNTEAFF. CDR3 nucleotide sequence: TGCAGCGTTGTTAGAGGGTCCTTGAACACTGAAGCTTTCTTT.

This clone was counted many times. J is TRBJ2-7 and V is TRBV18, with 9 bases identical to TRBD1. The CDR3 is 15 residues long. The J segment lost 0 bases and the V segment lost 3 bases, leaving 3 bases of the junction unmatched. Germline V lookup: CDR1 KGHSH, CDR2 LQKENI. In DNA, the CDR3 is TGTGCCAGCTCACCTTCGGGACAGGGCTCCTACGAGCAGTACTTC. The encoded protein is CASSPSGQGSYEQYF.

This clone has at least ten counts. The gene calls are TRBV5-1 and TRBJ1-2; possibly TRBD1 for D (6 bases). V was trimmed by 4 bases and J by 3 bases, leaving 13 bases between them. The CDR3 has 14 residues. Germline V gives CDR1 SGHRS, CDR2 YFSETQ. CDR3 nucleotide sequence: TGCGCCAGCAGCCCCAGGGGTTTTTACTATGGCTACACCTTC. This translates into CASSPRGFYYGYTF.